These 32 T cell receptor beta chains came from one sample sequenced in a study of shared clonotypes between healthy human individuals. Here immunoSEQ multiplex PCR was the method, and the copy in TCRdb shows in-frame clones only, minus some. The data contain more than 550,000 clones, approximately 77% of them seen just once; the ten biggest clones take up about 1.8%. Source material: memory CD4+ T cells sorted from blood. Regarding subset: CD45RA-negative fraction. The origin of the receptors is a woman younger than 45 in good health.

This clone was observed a few times. The chain carries TRBV5-1 and TRBJ2-7; perhaps TRBD2 as D (5 bases). CDR3 length: 14 amino acids. V lost 4 bases to trimming and J lost 5 bases, with 16 bases between them. The germline V gene encodes CDR1 SGHRS and CDR2 YFSETQ. The CDR3 DNA reads as TGCGCCAGCAGCCCGGACTCAACGTCTGACGAGCAGTACTTC. It specifies CASSPDSTSDEQYF.

The rearrangement joins TRBV28 to TRBJ2-7; tentatively, D is TRBD2 (6 bases). CDR3 length equals 12 residues. The germline V gene has CDR1 MDHEN and CDR2 SYDVKM. V lost 5 bases, J lost 7 bases, and 12 bases lay in between. CDR3 in amino acids: CASSSGPREQYF. The CDR3 nucleotides are TGTGCCAGCAGTAGCGGGCCTCGGGAGCAGTACTTC. The entire variable domain, with the rest obtained from reference TRBV28 and TRBJ2-7, is as follows: DVKVTQSSRYLVKRTGEKVFLECVQDMDHENMFWYRQDPGLGLRLIYFSYDVKMKEKGDIPEGYSVSREKKERFSLILESASTNQTSMYLCASSSGPREQYFGPGTRLTVT.

As regards this clone: The same CDR3 can be traced to other DNA sequences in this sample. The rearrangement links TRBV29-1 to TRBJ2-5; 7 bases match TRBD1. V gave up 7 bases and J gave up 1 base; unmatched junction bases: 3. The CDR3 spans 12 residues. CDR1 is SQVTM, CDR2 ANQGSEA, per germline. The CDR3 nucleotides are TGCAGCGCAAGGACAGGCCAAGAGACCCAGTACTTC. Protein product: CSARTGQETQYF.

The chain couples TRBV5-1 to TRBJ1-5, with a weak D call TRBD1 (5 bases). V lost 4 bases and J 0 bases, leaving 11 bases between the germline ends. This CDR3 is 15 amino acids long. Germline V gene sequence: CDR1 SGHRS, CDR2 YFSETQ. The CDR3 sequence: CASSPGHLSNQPQHF. CDR3 nucleotides: TGCGCCAGCAGCCCCGGACACCTTAGCAATCAGCCCCAGCATTTT.

The rearrangement links TRBV6-5 to TRBJ1-1; TRBD1 matches 11 bases. Per germline, CDR1 MNHEY and CDR2 SVGAGI. The CDR3 has 15 residues. Trimming took 5 bases from V and 1 from J; bases not matched to a gene: 3. CDR3 sequence (DNA): TGTGCCAGCAGTCGGACAGGGGGCCCGAACACTGAAGCTTTCTTT. This gives the protein CASSRTGGPNTEAFF.

Comments on this clone: Other DNA sequences within the sample encode an identical CDR3. The chain recombines TRBV14 with TRBJ1-1; D gene unclear. The CDR3 has 14 residues. From germline, CDR1 is SGHDN and CDR2 FVKESK. Trimming pared 1 base from V and 0 bases from J, leaving 6 bases between. The CDR3 DNA sequence: TGTGCCAGCAGCCAAGCTGGTATGAACACTGAAGCTTTCTTT. Amino acid sequence: CASSQAGMNTEAFF.

In regard to this clone: Other DNA sequences from this sample encode an identical CDR3 as well. The chain combines TRBV5-1 with TRBJ1-4, with D possibly being TRBD1 (6 bases). The CDR3 length is 15 residues. V lost 4 bases to trimming and J lost 8 bases, with 18 bases between them. Germline V gives CDR1 SGHRS, CDR2 YFSETQ. CDR3 nucleotides: TGCGCCAGCAGCCCCGGGGGGGGCAAAGGAGAAAAACTGTTTTTT. It yields the protein CASSPGGGKGEKLFF.

Remarks on this clone: Other DNA sequences from this sample encode an identical CDR3 as well. This chain joins TRBV19 and TRBJ1-2; 7 bases are shared with TRBD1. The V gene's germline CDR1 is LNHDA and CDR2 SQIVND (reference sequence). Losses at the gene ends were 7 bases for V and 5 bases for J; bases not matched to a gene: 10. The CDR3 sequence is 14 residues long. The CDR3 loop is CASKPGTANYGYTF. CDR3 coding DNA: TGTGCCAGTAAACCGGGGACAGCAAATTATGGCTACACCTTC. The complete variable domain, with remaining parts taken from reference TRBV19 and TRBJ1-2, reads DGGITQSPKYLFRKEGQNVTLSCEQNLNHDAMYWYRQDPGQGLRLIYYSQIVNDFQKGDIAEGYSVSREKKESFPLTVTSAQKNPTAFYLCASKPGTANYGYTFGSGTRLTVV.

The chain couples TRBV19 to TRBJ2-3; D ambiguous. Looked up from germline, CDR1 is LNHDA and CDR2 is SQIVND (reference sequence). The CDR3 is made up of 15 amino acids. The ends were cut back, 6 bases at V and 1 base at J, with 14 bases in the middle. As DNA, the CDR3 is TGTGCCAGTAGACCCCTGGTAGGTGGCACAGATACGCAGTATTTT. This translates into CASRPLVGGTDTQYF.

The sample holds a few counts of this clone. The chain carries TRBV14 and TRBJ2-1; D is uncertain. This CDR3 region has 14 residues. Trimming stripped 4 bases from V and 3 bases from J, with 10 bases between. CDR1 and CDR2 (germline): SGHDN, FVKESK. CDR3 DNA sequence: TGTGCCAGCAGCCTCCGTGGGCGCTACAATGAGCAGTTCTTC. Translated: CASSLRGRYNEQFF. Full variable domain (remainder filled in from reference TRBV14 and TRBJ2-1): EAGVTQFPSHSVIEKGQTVTLRCDPISGHDNLYWYRRVMGKEIKFLLHFVKESKQDESGMPNNRFLAERTGGTYSTLKVQPAELEDSGVYFCASSLRGRYNEQFFGPGTRLTVL.

This clone appeared a single time. The CDR3 loop reads CASSPIITGELFF. CDR3 DNA: TGTGCCAGCAGCCCAATTATAACCGGGGAGCTGTTTTTT. The chain recombines TRBV5-4 with TRBJ2-2; unclear D gene. Deletions cut 4 bases from V and 5 bases from J, with 9 bases between. The CDR3 loop spans 13 amino acids. CDR1 and CDR2 (germline): SGHNT, YYREEE (reference sequence).

This clone was seen only once. The gene calls are TRBV5-1 and TRBJ2-1, with TRBD2 identical over 9 bases. The CDR3 has 15 residues. The V gene end was trimmed by 0 bases and the J gene end by 7 bases; junction bases not matched to a gene: 5. The V gene's germline CDR1 is SGHRS and CDR2 YFSETQ. CDR3 in DNA: TGCGCCAGCAGCTTGGTAGCGGGAGTCAAGAATGAGCAGTTCTTC. This codes for CASSLVAGVKNEQFF.

The chain uses TRBV2 and TRBJ1-1; 8 bases are a match to TRBD1. Trimming removed 6 bases from V and 1 base from J; junction bases left unmatched: 7. This CDR3 region has 15 residues. Germline V gene sequence: CDR1 SNHLY, CDR2 FYNNEI. The CDR3 DNA follows: TGTGCCAGCAGCCTTCAGGGGGCTGAGAACACTGAAGCTTTCTTT. It yields the protein CASSLQGAENTEAFF.

V gene TRBV19 combines with J gene TRBJ1-5, with unresolved D. The CDR3 runs to 16 residues. CDR1 is LNHDA, CDR2 SQIVND, per germline (reference sequence). V was pared by 5 bases and J by 4 bases, with 18 bases between. CDR3 protein: CASSLGSPDRNQPQHF. CDR3 coding DNA: TGTGCCAGTAGTTTGGGCTCCCCCGATAGGAATCAGCCCCAGCATTTT.

This clone was counted between two and nine times. The V gene is TRBV5-6, the J gene TRBJ1-5; possibly TRBD1 for D (5 bases). Between the trimmed V and J ends, which lost 3 bases and 3 bases, there was a span of 10 bases. This CDR3 contains 14 residues. Germline V gives CDR1 SGHDT, CDR2 YYEEEE. The CDR3 here is CASSSQGYNQPQHF. The CDR3 region has the DNA TGTGCCAGCAGCTCGCAGGGATACAATCAGCCCCAGCATTTT.

V and J are TRBV4-1 and TRBJ1-5; 9 bases map to TRBD1. The germline V gene encodes CDR1 MGHRA and CDR2 YSYEKL. The CDR3 is 16 amino acids. V shed 3 bases and J 4 bases; nucleotides not matched to a gene: 7. The CDR3 DNA follows: TGCGCCAGCAGCCAGGACGGGACAGGGAGGAATCAGCCCCAGCATTTT. This codes for CASSQDGTGRNQPQHF.

This chain connects TRBV7-2 to TRBJ2-1; 15 bases are a match to TRBD2. CDR1 is SGHTA and CDR2 is FQGNSA in the germline V gene. The CDR3 is made up of 14 amino acids. J gave up 11 bases and V 5 bases, and 4 bases lay outside the gene matches. In nucleotides, the CDR3 is TGTGCCAGCAGCAGGGGACTAGCGGGAGGTCAGCAGTTCTTC. It codes for CASSRGLAGGQQFF.

As to this clone: A much larger clone sits a single nucleotide away, making a read error possible. Other DNA sequences in this sample translate to the same CDR3. The chain employs TRBV5-8 and TRBJ2-7, with a tentative D call TRBD1 (6 bases). CDR3 length: 15 amino acids. From germline, CDR1 is SGHTS and CDR2 YDEGEE. V lost 5 bases and J 2 bases, leaving 17 bases between the germline ends. The chain's CDR3 is CASSLTGQRTYEQYF. CDR3 nucleotide sequence: TGTGCCAGCAGTTTGACAGGACAAAGGACCTACGAGCAGTACTTC.

The genes are TRBV19 and TRBJ2-3; either TRBD1 or TRBD2 may fit D (5 bases each). Germline CDR1 LNHDA, CDR2 SQIVND (reference sequence). The CDR3 length is 15 residues. V shed 3 bases and J shed 0 bases, with 10 bases lying between them. The CDR3 bases are TGTGCCAGTAGTATCGGGACGTTTAGCACAGATACGCAGTATTTT. Translation: CASSIGTFSTDTQYF.

As regards this clone: Other nucleotide sequences in the sample specify the same CDR3. J is TRBJ1-2 and V is TRBV28; a weak D match, TRBD1 (5 bases). CDR3 length equals 14 residues. V lost 2 bases and J lost 3, with 10 bases in between. Germline CDR1 and CDR2: MDHEN and SYDVKM. The CDR3 region is CASSLGGGDYGYTF. The CDR3 nucleotides read TGTGCCAGCAGTTTAGGTGGGGGGGACTATGGCTACACCTTC.

This chain uses TRBV6-1 with TRBJ2-3, with a weak D call TRBD2 (7 bases). Deletions cut 7 bases from V and 6 bases from J, with 17 bases between. This CDR3 region has 14 residues. The germline CDR1 and CDR2 sequences are MNHNS and SASEGT. The CDR3 nucleotides are TGTGCCAGCAACCAAGGGGGGGCGCAGGATACGCAGTATTTT. This sequence encodes CASNQGGAQDTQYF.

The chain links TRBV9 to TRBJ2-2; 9 bases match TRBD2. V shed 2 bases and J 6 bases; nucleotides not matched to a gene: 2. This CDR3 is built from 14 residues. Germline V CDR1 and CDR2: SGDLS, YYNGEE. The CDR3 nucleotides are TGTGCCAGCAGCGTGTTAGCGGGAGCCGGGGAGCTGTTTTTT. Amino acids: CASSVLAGAGELFF.

This clone was observed a handful of times. V gene TRBV18 combines with J gene TRBJ1-3; D is uncertain. The CDR3 runs 15 residues. Germline assignment: CDR1 KGHSH and CDR2 LQKENI. V gave up 4 bases and J gave up 0 bases, with 10 bases separating them. In nucleotides, the CDR3 is TGTGCCAGCTCACAAGACGGCGCCTCTGGAAACACCATATATTTT. Translating it yields CASSQDGASGNTIYF.

A word on this clone: This same CDR3 is encoded by further DNA sequences in the sample. This chain's CDR3 is CASSWTGGGEKLFF. The CDR3 DNA reads as TGTGCCAGCAGTTGGACGGGGGGCGGTGAAAAACTGTTTTTT. V usage is TRBV28 and J usage is TRBJ1-4, with a tentative D call TRBD1 (6 bases). Germline lookup yields CDR1 MDHEN and CDR2 SYDVKM. CDR3 size: 14 residues. Trimming stripped 4 bases from V and 7 bases from J, with 13 bases between.

V is TRBV28 and J is TRBJ1-5; D is undetermined. This CDR3 is 12 amino acids long. Germline assignment: CDR1 MDHEN and CDR2 SYDVKM. Trimming cost V 5 bases and J 6 bases, with 8 bases left between them. The CDR3 DNA sequence: TGTGCCAGCAGTCCCCTCGGTCAGCCCCAGCATTTT. Protein product: CASSPLGQPQHF.

The V and J genes are TRBV5-5 and TRBJ2-3; D is possibly TRBD1 (6 bases). The CDR3 is made up of 14 amino acids. The germline CDR1 and CDR2 sequences are SGHKS and YYEKEE (reference sequence). With 0 bases removed from V and 6 bases from J, the gap between germline ends came to 11 bases. The CDR3 nucleotides are TGTGCCAGCAGCTTGGTATCCAGGGGTGATACGCAGTATTTT. It is translated as CASSLVSRGDTQYF.

The CDR3 region is CASSLSTRTGEETQYF. In DNA form, the CDR3 reads TGTGCCAGCAGCTTATCGACCCGGACAGGGGAAGAGACCCAGTACTTC. This chain uses TRBV2 with TRBJ2-5; 9 bases map to TRBD1. The length of the CDR3 is 16 residues. CDR1 and CDR2 (germline): SNHLY, FYNNEI. The J segment lost 3 bases and the V segment lost 6 bases, leaving 11 bases of the junction unmatched.

In its sample, this clone was seen once. The chain links TRBV14 to TRBJ2-2, with D unresolved. CDR3 length: 17 residues. Germline CDR1 reads SGHDN; CDR2 reads FVKESK. V was clipped by 1 base and J by 3 bases, with 15 bases between them. This chain's CDR3 is CASSQAPIAWDTGELFF. In DNA form, the CDR3 reads TGTGCCAGCAGCCAAGCTCCAATAGCTTGGGACACCGGGGAGCTGTTTTTT. Full variable domain (remainder filled in from reference TRBV14 and TRBJ2-2): EAGVTQFPSHSVIEKGQTVTLRCDPISGHDNLYWYRRVMGKEIKFLLHFVKESKQDESGMPNNRFLAERTGGTYSTLKVQPAELEDSGVYFCASSQAPIAWDTGELFFGEGSRLTVL.

The V and J genes are TRBV11-2 and TRBJ1-2, with TRBD1 as a possible D gene (5 bases). The CDR3 loop spans 12 amino acids. V was pared by 5 bases and J by 7 bases, with 11 bases between. The germline CDR1 and CDR2 sequences are SGHAT and FQNNGV. The CDR3 DNA sequence: TGTGCCAGCAGCCGAGGACAATCTGGCTACACCTTC. Its translation is CASSRGQSGYTF.

The chain combines TRBV9 with TRBJ2-7, with D possibly being TRBD1 or TRBD2 (5 bases each). This CDR3 comprises 15 residues. Germline CDR1 reads SGDLS; CDR2 reads YYNGEE. Trimming removed 0 bases from V and 2 bases from J, with 12 bases in between. The CDR3 bases are TGTGCCAGCAGCGTAGAAAAGGGACCAACCTACGAGCAGTACTTC. Protein: CASSVEKGPTYEQYF.

This chain connects TRBV27 to TRBJ2-7; 10 positions match TRBD2. Germline trimming cut 7 bases from V and 4 bases from J; bases unmatched to any gene: 16. This CDR3 is built from 17 residues. Germline assignment: CDR1 MNHEY and CDR2 SMNVEV (reference sequence). The CDR3: CASNSPGGASGRYEQYF. DNA of the CDR3: TGTGCCAGCAATTCCCCCGGTGGGGCTAGCGGGAGATACGAGCAGTACTTC.

The chain couples TRBV5-1 to TRBJ2-5, with 9 bases fitting TRBD2. CDR1 SGHRS and CDR2 YFSETQ come from the germline V gene. This CDR3 is built from 16 residues. J lost 5 bases, V lost 3 bases, and 11 bases had no gene match. This chain's CDR3 is CASSWRGSGSSETQYF. In DNA form, the CDR3 reads TGCGCCAGCAGCTGGCGGGGTAGCGGGAGTTCTGAGACCCAGTACTTC.